The 22 T cell receptor beta chains below were found in one sample sequenced in a study of cytomegalovirus exposure and HLA in healthy donors. A multiplex PCR was run with 60 Vbeta primers and 13 Jbeta primers. Generated by immunoSEQ multiplex PCR, the TCRdb table keeps only in-frame clones and is missing some. The sample contains 210,000 or so clones, 70% to 80% of which appear only once. What was sequenced was PBMCs. The receptors here all came from a woman in her thirties in good health and CMV-seropositive.

This chain uses TRBV5-4 with TRBJ2-1, with a weak D call TRBD1 (5 bases). This CDR3 is 14 amino acids long. V was cut by 2 bases and J by 8 bases, with 14 bases left in between. Germline CDR1 is SGHNT and CDR2 is YYREEE (reference sequence). This chain's CDR3 is CASSFQGDDDEQFF. DNA of the CDR3: TGTGCCAGCAGCTTTCAGGGTGACGACGATGAGCAGTTCTTC.

The V call is TRBV10-3, the J call TRBJ1-1; TRBD1 matches at 9 bases. The junction had 9 bases not matched to a gene; V was cut back by 7 bases and J by 0 bases. In germline, CDR1 is ENHRY, CDR2 SYGVKD. The CDR3 is made up of 16 amino acids. The CDR3 protein is CAINTGGGMMNTEAFF. CDR3 DNA sequence: TGTGCCATCAACACAGGGGGCGGAATGATGAACACTGAAGCTTTCTTT.

The chain joins TRBV6-1 to TRBJ2-5; 10 bases align to TRBD1. V lost 3 bases to trimming and J lost 4 bases; unmatched junction nucleotides: 11. This CDR3 region has 17 residues. Germline-derived CDR1 and CDR2 are MNHNS and SASEGT. The CDR3 reads CASSDAYRDRGRETQYF. The DNA of the CDR3 is TGTGCCAGCAGTGACGCCTACCGGGACAGGGGCAGAGAGACCCAGTACTTC.

Only a few counts were recorded for this clone. Different DNA sequences within this sample yield the same CDR3. The gene calls are TRBV7-9 and TRBJ1-3; D gene uncertain. Trimming removed 5 bases from V and 0 bases from J, with 5 bases in between. The length of the CDR3 is 13 residues. Germline V gives CDR1 SEHNR, CDR2 FQNEAQ (reference sequence). The CDR3 sequence: CASSLYSGNTIYF. The DNA of the CDR3 is TGTGCCAGCAGCCTATACTCTGGAAACACCATATATTTT.

This clone is a singleton in its sample. V gene TRBV7-2 combines with J gene TRBJ2-3, with 8 bases lining up with TRBD2. Germline V gene lookup returns CDR1 SGHTA and CDR2 FQGNSA. The junction had 3 bases not matched to a gene; V was cut back by 1 base and J by 3 bases. The CDR3 loop spans 15 amino acids. The CDR3 DNA reads as TGTGCCAGCAGCTTAGGAGGGACTAGGACAGATACGCAGTATTTT. This sequence encodes CASSLGGTRTDTQYF.

J is TRBJ1-1 and V is TRBV30; TRBD1 agrees at 7 bases. The V and J ends lost 2 bases and 5 bases, in that order; junction bases with no gene match: 8. Germline V CDR1 and CDR2: GTSNPN, SVGIG (reference sequence). This CDR3 contains 14 residues. The CDR3 DNA reads TGTGCCTGGAGTATGGAGGGGGCGAGGACTGAAGCTTTCTTT. Translated: CAWSMEGARTEAFF.

This chain uses TRBV4-3 with TRBJ1-1; weak D call: TRBD1 (6 bases). Germline V lookup: CDR1 LGHNA, CDR2 YSLEER. Deletions cut 4 bases from V and 1 base from J, with 13 bases between. The CDR3 is made up of 15 amino acids. The CDR3: CASSRLGTPNTEAFF. CDR3 in DNA: TGCGCCAGCAGCCGCCTTGGGACACCGAACACTGAAGCTTTCTTT.

The V call is TRBV5-6, the J call TRBJ1-2; D possibly corresponds to TRBD1 (6 bases). Germline V gives CDR1 SGHDT, CDR2 YYEEEE. Trimming pared 0 bases from V and 8 bases from J, leaving 8 bases between. CDR3 length: 12 residues. CDR3: CASSLGGGGYTF. CDR3 coding DNA: TGTGCCAGCAGCTTGGGAGGGGGAGGCTACACCTTC.

The chain uses TRBV30 and TRBJ2-7, with TRBD2 as a possible D gene (5 bases). The CDR3 covers 13 residues. Per germline, CDR1 GTSNPN and CDR2 SVGIG (reference sequence). V was trimmed by 0 bases and J by 7 bases, leaving 13 bases between them. The chain's CDR3 is CAWSVHLGGEQYF. DNA of the CDR3: TGTGCCTGGAGTGTACACCTGGGCGGGGAGCAGTACTTC.

The chain has TRBV2 and TRBJ1-5; D perhaps matches TRBD1 (6 bases). This CDR3 has 14 residues. Per germline, CDR1 SNHLY and CDR2 FYNNEI. Trimming removed 2 bases from V and 5 bases from J, with 10 bases in between. CDR3 sequence reads: CASSEIRGYQPQHF. The CDR3 region has the DNA TGTGCCAGCAGTGAAATCAGGGGATATCAGCCCCAGCATTTT.

The chain combines TRBV7-2 with TRBJ1-4, with 7 bases that match TRBD1. This CDR3 has 15 residues. V trimming: 0 bases; J trimming: 3 bases; junction bases outside the gene matches: 1. In germline, CDR1 is SGHTA, CDR2 FQGNSA. CDR3 loop: CASSLAGTANEKLFF. Here the CDR3 DNA reads TGTGCCAGCAGCTTAGCTGGGACAGCTAATGAAAAACTGTTTTTT.

This clone is medium-sized (0.01 to 0.1%) by share. V and J are TRBV6-1 and TRBJ1-5, with unresolved D. V was pared by 5 bases and J by 3 bases, with 2 bases between. The CDR3 consists of 11 residues. The germline CDR1 and CDR2 sequences are MNHNS and SASEGT. The CDR3: CASSLNQPQHF. The CDR3 DNA is TGTGCCAGCAGTCTCAATCAGCCCCAGCATTTT.

This clone was found a few times. This chain joins TRBV12-5 and TRBJ1-1; TRBD1 might be the D (5 bases). Germline-derived CDR1 and CDR2 are LGHNT and FRNRAP. Trimming shortened V by 7 bases and J by 0 bases, and 9 bases separated the two germline ends. CDR3 size: 13 residues. CDR3 sequence (DNA): TGTGCTAGTGCCCTAGGGGTGAACACTGAAGCTTTCTTT. Amino acids: CASALGVNTEAFF.

J is TRBJ2-1 and V is TRBV7-7; 9 bases fit TRBD1. The CDR3 is made up of 18 amino acids. V was pared by 6 bases and J by 1 base, with 13 bases of the junction left unmatched. The germline V gene encodes CDR1 SSHAT and CDR2 FNYEAQ (reference sequence). CDR3 region: CASSPRGTGRGSYNEQFF. In DNA form, the CDR3 reads TGTGCCAGCAGTCCGAGGGGGACAGGGAGGGGTTCCTACAATGAGCAGTTCTTC. The full variable domain, in which reference TRBV7-7 and TRBJ2-1 provide the parts outside the CDR3, is GAGVSQSPRYKVTKRGQDVTLRCDPISSHATLYWYQQALGQGPEFLTYFNYEAQPDKSGLPSDRFSAERPEGSISTLTIQRTEQRDSAMYRCASSPRGTGRGSYNEQFFGPGTRLTVL.

This clone was recorded once. The V and J genes are TRBV5-8 and TRBJ1-5, with D uncertain. CDR1 and CDR2 from the germline V gene are SGHTS and YDEGEE. Trimming took off 0 bases at V and 4 bases at J, with 14 bases between the two ends. This CDR3 has 16 residues. The CDR3 DNA sequence: TGTGCCAGCAGCTTGGGGACTCATCTAGATAATCAGCCCCAGCATTTT. It encodes CASSLGTHLDNQPQHF. Using reference TRBV5-8 and TRBJ1-5 for the parts outside the CDR3, the full variable domain is EAGVTQSPTHLIKTRGQQATLRCSPISGHTSVYWYQQALGLGLQFLLWYDEGEERNRGNFPPRFSGRQFPNYSSELNVNALELEDSALYLCASSLGTHLDNQPQHFGDGTRLSIL.

The gene calls are TRBV18 and TRBJ2-6; D might be TRBD2 (5 bases). The germline CDR1 and CDR2 sequences are KGHSH and LQKENI. The CDR3 extends over 16 amino acids. The V and J ends lost 4 bases and 0 bases respectively, with 10 bases between them. The CDR3 region is CASSRSGDSGANVLTF. In nucleotides, the CDR3 is TGTGCCAGCTCACGATCCGGGGACTCTGGGGCCAACGTCCTGACTTTC.

This clone was recorded a few times. The chain recombines TRBV7-2 with TRBJ2-3; D gene ambiguous. The CDR3 has 14 amino acids. Per germline, CDR1 SGHTA and CDR2 FQGNSA. Trimming removed 1 base at V and 2 bases at J, with 7 bases between. CDR3 sequence reads: CASSLGASTDTQYF. DNA for the CDR3: TGTGCCAGCAGCTTAGGGGCATCCACAGATACGCAGTATTTT.

The DNA for the CDR3 is TGCAGCGTTGAAGGGGGCAAAGGGAACACTGAAGCTTTCTTT. Amino acids: CSVEGGKGNTEAFF. The V call is TRBV29-1, the J call TRBJ1-1, with TRBD1 as a possible D gene (5 bases). Germline values: CDR1 SQVTM, CDR2 ANQGSEA. V lost 1 base and J lost 1, with 10 bases in between. The length of the CDR3 is 14 residues.

The rearrangement uses TRBV6-1 and TRBJ2-5, with 8 bases fitting TRBD2. With 5 bases clipped from V and 5 bases from J, the junction kept 7 bases outside the gene matches. Germline V gene data show CDR1 as MNHNS and CDR2 as SASEGT. The CDR3 extends over 14 amino acids. CDR3 sequence: CASSTREGRETQYF. In nucleotides, the CDR3 is TGTGCCAGCAGTACCCGGGAGGGTCGGGAGACCCAGTACTTC.

This chain connects TRBV28 to TRBJ1-4; the match to TRBD1 covers 7 bases. The V gene end was trimmed by 5 bases and the J gene end by 3 bases; junction bases not matched to a gene: 6. The germline V gene has CDR1 MDHEN and CDR2 SYDVKM. The CDR3 spans 15 residues. DNA for the CDR3: TGTGCCAGCAGTCCTACCGGGACAGCTAATGAAAAACTGTTTTTT. Its protein is CASSPTGTANEKLFF.

This clone was recorded once. This chain joins TRBV7-2 and TRBJ1-2; a weak D match, TRBD1 (6 bases). Trimming pared 9 bases from V and 5 bases from J, leaving 19 bases between. CDR3 length: 14 residues. Germline V gene data show CDR1 as SGHTA and CDR2 as FQGNSA. CDR3 loop: CASSRNRTAYGYTF. As DNA, the CDR3 is TGTGCCAGTTCGAGAAACCGGACAGCTTATGGCTACACCTTC.

The chain links TRBV28 to TRBJ1-5; possible D gene TRBD1, 5 bases. This CDR3 has 15 residues. The V and J ends lost 3 bases and 6 bases respectively, with 15 bases between them. Germline-derived CDR1 and CDR2 are MDHEN and SYDVKM. This CDR3 is CASSLGRGGTQPQHF. The CDR3 DNA is TGTGCCAGCAGTTTGGGACGGGGGGGAACTCAGCCCCAGCATTTT.